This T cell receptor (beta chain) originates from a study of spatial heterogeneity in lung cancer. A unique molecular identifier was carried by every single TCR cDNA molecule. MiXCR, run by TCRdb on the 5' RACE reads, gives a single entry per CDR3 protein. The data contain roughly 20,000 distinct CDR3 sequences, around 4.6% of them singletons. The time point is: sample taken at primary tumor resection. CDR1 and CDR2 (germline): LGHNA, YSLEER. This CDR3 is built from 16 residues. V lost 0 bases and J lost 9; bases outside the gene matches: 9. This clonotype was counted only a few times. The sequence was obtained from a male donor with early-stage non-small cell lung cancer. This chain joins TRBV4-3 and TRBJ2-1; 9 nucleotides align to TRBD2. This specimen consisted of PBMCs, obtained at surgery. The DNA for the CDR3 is TGCGCCAGCAGCCAAGACAGCGGGAGGCCCCCGGGTGAGCAGTTCTTC. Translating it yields CASSQDSGRPPGEQFF.